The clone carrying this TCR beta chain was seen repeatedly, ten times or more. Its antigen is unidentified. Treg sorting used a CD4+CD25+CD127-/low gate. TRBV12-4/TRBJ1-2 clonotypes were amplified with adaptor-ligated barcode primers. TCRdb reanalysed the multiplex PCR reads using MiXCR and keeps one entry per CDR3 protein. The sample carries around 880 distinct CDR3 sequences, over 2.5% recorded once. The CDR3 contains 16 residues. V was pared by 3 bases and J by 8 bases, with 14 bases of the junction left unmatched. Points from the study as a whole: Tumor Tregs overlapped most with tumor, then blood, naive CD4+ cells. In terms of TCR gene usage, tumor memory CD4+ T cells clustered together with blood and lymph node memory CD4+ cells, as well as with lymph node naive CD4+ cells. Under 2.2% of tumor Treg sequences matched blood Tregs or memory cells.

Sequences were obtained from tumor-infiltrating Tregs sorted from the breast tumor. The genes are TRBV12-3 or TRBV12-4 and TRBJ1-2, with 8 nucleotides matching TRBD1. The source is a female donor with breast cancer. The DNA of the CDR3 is TGTGCCAGCAGTTTCTCCCCGGGACAGGATTCGAGGGGCTACACCTTC. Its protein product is CASSFSPGQDSRGYTF.